This T cell receptor (beta chain) was sequenced in a study of regulatory T cells in long-lasting Graves disease. Study results and caveats: Segments TRBV28, TRBJ1-2 and TRBJ2-5 showed preferential usage in persistent disease.

Germline CDR1 SGHRS, CDR2 YFSETQ. Trimming stripped 0 bases from V and 3 bases from J, with 12 bases between. This CDR3 has 15 amino acids. The time point is: newly diagnosed GD, antithyroid drugs for less than 3 months. RNA from PBMCs was the source of the TCR library. As for this clonotype: Its specificity is unknown.

Arm-PCR with iRepertoire HTBI primers amplified the CDR3 regions for these TCR beta libraries. A single record per CDR3 protein comes from TCRdb applying MiXCR to the multiplex PCR reads. Of 410,000 or so distinct CDR3 sequences in the sample, about 16% were seen once. These same records also appear under a second study, on T cells in Graves' hyperthyroidism and ophthalmopathy.

This material consisted of peripheral blood mononuclear cells (PBMCs), taken at new diagnosis, from a patient treated with antithyroid drugs. V usage is TRBV5-1 and J usage is TRBJ1-2; D is unresolved. The receptor comes from a woman in her thirties with Graves disease. CDR3: CASSLGTGIDYGYTF. In DNA form, the CDR3 reads TGCGCCAGCAGCTTGGGAACCGGGATTGACTATGGCTACACCTTC. Using reference TRBV5-1 and TRBJ1-2 for the parts outside the CDR3, the full variable domain is KAGVTQTPRYLIKTRGQQVTLSCSPISGHRSVSWYQQTPGQGLQFLFEYFSETQRNKGNFPGRFSGRQFSNSRSEMNVSTLELGDSALYLCASSLGTGIDYGYTFGSGTRLTVV.